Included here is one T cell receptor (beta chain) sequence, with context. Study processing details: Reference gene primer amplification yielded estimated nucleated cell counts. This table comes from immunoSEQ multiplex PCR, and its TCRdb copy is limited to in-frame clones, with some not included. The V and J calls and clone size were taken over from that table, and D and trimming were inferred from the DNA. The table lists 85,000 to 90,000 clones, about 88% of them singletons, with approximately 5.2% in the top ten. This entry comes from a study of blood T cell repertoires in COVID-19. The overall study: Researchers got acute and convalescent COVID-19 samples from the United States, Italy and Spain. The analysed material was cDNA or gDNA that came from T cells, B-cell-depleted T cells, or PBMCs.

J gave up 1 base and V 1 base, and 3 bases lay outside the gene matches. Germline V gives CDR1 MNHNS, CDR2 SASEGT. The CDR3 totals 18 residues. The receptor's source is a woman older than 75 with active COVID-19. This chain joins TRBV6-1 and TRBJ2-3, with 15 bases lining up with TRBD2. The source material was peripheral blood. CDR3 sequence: CASSEGTSGREGTDTQYF. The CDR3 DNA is TGTGCCAGCAGTGAAGGGACTAGCGGGAGGGAGGGCACAGATACGCAGTATTTT.